A selection of T cell receptor beta chains follows, all from one sample in a study of OX40 agonist ivuxolimab in advanced cancers. Profiling relied on immunoSEQ multiplex PCR, and the TCRdb table lists in-frame clones only, not all of them. The sample records about 19,000 clones, roughly 70% being singletons. This specimen consisted of CD4+ or CD8+ T cells sorted from blood, obtained in a trial of the OX40 agonist ivuxolimab. All receptors derive from an adult with an advanced solid tumor such as melanoma, head and neck, liver or kidney cancer. Each CDR3 is given with its conserved first and last residue. Fields, in order: clone size, J gene, V gene, D gene, CDR3 protein, CDR3 DNA. The D gene is left open where the match is weak. Where a row states a size, it is once, few, many or the class of an expanded clone; other rows omit it.

. TRBJ2-2 TRBV27 . CASSRYMGGELFF TGTGCCAGCAGCCGATATATGGGCGGGGAGCTGTTTTTT
. TRBJ2-5 TRBV5-1 TRBD1 CASSLYRGDQETQYF TGCGCCAGCAGCTTGTACAGGGGTGACCAAGAGACCCAGTACTTC
. TRBJ2-4 TRBV15 . CATSRDRPRSSKNIQYF TGTGCCACCAGCAGAGATCGGCCCCGGTCCTCTAAAAACATTCAGTACTTC
. TRBJ2-7 TRBV6-5 . CASSYSLGSYEQYF TGTGCCAGCAGTTACTCGCTCGGGTCCTACGAGCAGTACTTC
few TRBJ1-2 TRBV5-4 . CASSLEDGYGYTF TGTGCCAGCAGCTTGGAGGATGGCTATGGCTACACCTTC
. TRBJ2-7 TRBV13 . CASSLRSSSEQYF TGTGCCAGCAGCTTAAGGTCATCGAGCGAGCAGTACTTC
few TRBJ1-1 TRBV7-9 TRBD1 CASSLAPGGNTEAFF TGTGCCAGCAGCTTAGCGCCAGGGGGTAACACTGAAGCTTTCTTT
. TRBJ2-1 TRBV7-9 . CASVLNEQFF TGTGCCAGCGTGCTTAATGAGCAGTTCTTC
few TRBJ2-7 TRBV27 . CASSLVESHEQYF TGTGCCAGCAGTTTAGTAGAGTCCCACGAGCAGTACTTC
. TRBJ2-1 TRBV21-1 . CASSWPWRAYSYNEQFF TGTGCCAGCAGCTGGCCCTGGAGGGCTTACTCCTACAATGAGCAGTTCTTC
. TRBJ2-2 TRBV18 TRBD2 CASSQTSGSKNTGELFF TGTGCCAGCTCCCAGACTAGCGGGTCTAAGAACACCGGGGAGCTGTTTTTT
. TRBJ2-5 TRBV10-3 TRBD2 CAISDGWREGRGETQYF TGTGCCATCAGTGACGGGTGGCGGGAGGGCCGCGGGGAGACCCAGTACTTC
. TRBJ2-1 TRBV5-1 . CASSLRQEGTGEQFF TGCGCCAGCAGCTTGCGTCAGGAAGGGACGGGTGAGCAGTTCTTC
. TRBJ2-7 TRBV5-6 . CASSYDSYEQYF TGTGCCAGCAGCTATGACAGCTACGAGCAGTACTTC
. TRBJ2-1 TRBV6-1 TRBD2 CASSENPLAGYEQFF TGTGCCAGCAGTGAAAACCCACTAGCGGGTTATGAGCAGTTCTTC
. TRBJ2-7 TRBV5-8 TRBD2 CASSLALAGYYEQYF TGTGCCAGCAGCTTGGCTCTAGCGGGTTACTACGAGCAGTACTTC
. TRBJ2-2 TRBV9 . CASSESGVDAGELFF TGTGCCAGCAGCGAGTCGGGAGTTGACGCCGGGGAGCTGTTTTTT
. TRBJ2-1 TRBV6-1 . CASSDVAEYNEQFF TGTGCCAGCAGTGATGTAGCGGAATACAATGAGCAGTTCTTC
. TRBJ2-7 TRBV6-8 . CASRYPGWKRATSYEQYF TGTGCCAGCAGGTACCCCGGTTGGAAGCGGGCCACCTCCTACGAGCAGTACTTC
. TRBJ2-7 TRBV7-3 . CASSLEGLIYEQYF TGTGCCAGCAGCTTAGAAGGGCTTATATACGAGCAGTACTTC
. TRBJ2-1 TRBV7-9 . CASSAGQFILDNEQFF TGTGCCAGCAGCGCGGGACAGTTTATTCTAGACAATGAGCAGTTCTTC
medium-sized TRBJ2-7 TRBV11-1 . CASQEGSEQYF TGTGCCAGCCAGGAGGGTTCAGAGCAGTACTTC
. TRBJ2-3 TRBV6-5 . CASSYSSRATDTQYF TGTGCCAGCAGTTACTCGTCTAGGGCCACAGATACGCAGTATTTT
. TRBJ2-7 TRBV27 . CASSLVGDSYEQYF TGTGCCAGCAGTTTAGTAGGGGATTCCTACGAGCAGTACTTC
few TRBJ2-7 TRBV27 . CASSPANPSLAQYF TGTGCCAGCAGTCCGGCCAATCCCTCCCTCGCGCAGTACTTC
few TRBJ1-6 TRBV27 . CASSTGPGAESPLHF TGTGCCAGCAGTACCGGGCCAGGGGCAGAGTCACCCCTCCACTTT
. TRBJ2-7 TRBV27 . CASSLSASVSSYEQYF TGTGCCAGCAGTTTATCGGCTAGCGTAAGCTCCTACGAGCAGTACTTC
few TRBJ2-1 TRBV28 TRBD2 CASSLILAGASYNEQFF TGTGCCAGCAGTTTAATCCTAGCGGGGGCCTCCTACAATGAGCAGTTCTTC
few TRBJ2-7 TRBV13 . CASSLDGEIYEQYF TGTGCCAGCAGCTTAGACGGTGAGATCTACGAGCAGTACTTC
. TRBJ1-6 TRBV6-5 . CASRIYRNSPLHF TGTGCCAGCAGGATCTACCGCAATTCACCCCTCCACTTT
. TRBJ2-7 TRBV11-3 . CASSLLLRTYEQYF TGTGCCAGCAGTCTACTACTTCGTACCTACGAGCAGTACTTC
. TRBJ1-2 TRBV27 . CASTSLGRGDGYTF TGTGCCAGCACCTCCCTCGGCAGGGGAGACGGCTACACCTTC
. TRBJ2-5 TRBV4-2 . CASSQDLSLQTQYF TGTGCCAGCAGCCAAGATCTTAGTCTGCAGACCCAGTACTTC
. TRBJ2-1 TRBV2 TRBD2 CASRAGLGFEQFF TGTGCCAGCAGGGCCGGACTAGGGTTTGAGCAGTTCTTC
. TRBJ2-1 TRBV4-3 . CASSPQDGTRYYNEQFF TGCGCCAGCAGCCCCCAGGACGGGACCCGATACTACAATGAGCAGTTCTTC
once TRBJ2-2 TRBV27 . CASSPNPAGWAGELFF TGTGCCAGCAGTCCTAACCCTGCAGGGTGGGCCGGGGAGCTGTTTTTT
. TRBJ1-1 TRBV5-6 . CASSFWGSGNTEAFF TGTGCCAGCAGCTTCTGGGGATCGGGAAACACTGAAGCTTTCTTT
. TRBJ2-5 TRBV11-2 . CASSLDGTLETQYF TGTGCCAGCAGCTTAGATGGGACGTTAGAGACCCAGTACTTC
. TRBJ1-2 TRBV28 . CASSLEAGTSPFYGYTF TGTGCCAGCAGTTTAGAAGCCGGGACCTCTCCCTTCTATGGCTACACCTTC
once TRBJ2-7 TRBV4-1 TRBD1 CANSSGTGAEQYF TGCGCCAACAGCTCCGGGACAGGGGCCGAGCAGTACTTC
medium-sized TRBJ2-1 TRBV19 TRBD1 CASRSGQYNEQFF TGTGCCAGTAGATCGGGACAGTACAATGAGCAGTTCTTC
. TRBJ2-7 TRBV5-4 . CASRAGTSPEQYF TGTGCCAGCAGGGCCGGGACAAGCCCCGAGCAGTACTTC
. TRBJ2-7 TRBV7-6 TRBD1 CASSFETGREQYF TGTGCCAGCAGCTTCGAGACAGGGCGCGAGCAGTACTTC
. TRBJ2-7 TRBV28 TRBD2 CASRTSGHYEQYF TGTGCCAGCAGGACTAGCGGACACTACGAGCAGTACTTC
. TRBJ2-7 TRBV6-6 TRBD1 CASRGQGAGDEQYF TGTGCCAGCAGAGGACAGGGGGCAGGCGACGAGCAGTACTTC
once TRBJ1-1 TRBV29-1 . CSVAGLKFMSTEAFF TGCAGCGTCGCTGGGCTTAAGTTTATGAGCACTGAAGCTTTCTTT
. TRBJ2-4 TRBV19 TRBD1 CASTPGTGPNIQYF TGTGCCAGTACACCAGGGACAGGGCCAAACATTCAGTACTTC
few TRBJ1-6 TRBV7-3 TRBD1 CASSLTGTGSGSPLHF TGTGCCAGCAGCTTAACGGGGACAGGGAGCGGTTCACCCCTCCACTTT
many TRBJ2-7 TRBV10-3 . CAIQDSYEQYF TGTGCCATCCAGGACAGCTACGAGCAGTACTTC
. TRBJ2-7 TRBV9 . CASSPGSYEQYF TGTGCCAGCAGCCCCGGCTCCTACGAGCAGTACTTC
. TRBJ1-4 TRBV27 . CASSFLGGGNEKLFF TGTGCCAGCAGTTTCTTGGGGGGCGGGAATGAAAAACTGTTTTTT
. TRBJ2-5 TRBV28 TRBD2 CASSRVRLAVPQETQYF TGTGCCAGCAGTCGAGTCAGACTAGCGGTTCCCCAAGAGACCCAGTACTTC
. TRBJ2-7 TRBV6-1 . CASSESRAYEQYF TGTGCCAGCAGTGAATCCAGGGCCTACGAGCAGTACTTC
. TRBJ1-6 TRBV6-5 . CASTQTGGSPLHF TGTGCCAGCACCCAAACCGGAGGTTCACCCCTCCACTTT
. TRBJ2-5 TRBV11-2 . CASSLDHLTQYF TGTGCCAGCAGCTTAGATCACTTGACCCAGTACTTC